These 16 T cell receptor beta chains were sequenced from one sample in a study of identifying expanded T cells in peripheral blood (dated by TCRdb to between 2018 and 2021). The library was built by means of the immunoSEQ multiplex PCR assay. TCRdb took this table from immuneACCESS and kept in-frame rearrangements with V and J called. Such tables lack part of the clones; where checked against another copy, unresolved V genes explain under half of the gap, and the rest is unexplained. The sample contains more than 45,000 clones, about 80% of them found a single time. The top ten constitute approximately 17% of the sample. Sequencing was carried out using blood. These TCRs come from a person aged 18 to 75 in good health.

This chain joins TRBV9 and TRBJ1-2; perhaps TRBD1 as D (6 bases). V gave up 4 bases and J gave up 4 bases, with 20 bases separating them. This CDR3 comprises 16 residues. CDR1 is SGDLS, CDR2 YYNGEE, per germline. The CDR3 region has the DNA TGTGCCAGCAGCTCGCAGGGGCGCGGAAGTCTCTATGGCTACACCTTC. This translates into CASSSQGRGSLYGYTF.

The J gene is TRBJ1-1, the V gene TRBV5-1, with D maybe TRBD1 (5 bases). Germline-derived CDR1 and CDR2 are SGHRS and YFSETQ. V lost 5 bases, J lost 2 bases, and 19 bases lay in between. This CDR3 is 16 amino acids long. CDR3 amino acids: CASRFTPRDFNTEAFF. The CDR3 DNA sequence: TGCGCCAGCAGGTTCACCCCCCGGGACTTCAACACTGAAGCTTTCTTT.

With regard to this clone: Other DNA variants within this sample encode the same CDR3. This chain joins TRBV11-2 and TRBJ2-5; D is unclear. CDR1 and CDR2 from the germline V gene are SGHAT and FQNNGV. Trimming removed 1 base from V and 1 base from J, with 4 bases in between. The CDR3 extends over 13 amino acids. The DNA for the CDR3 is TGTGCCAGCAGCTTAGGGGGCCAAGAGACCCAGTACTTC. Translating it yields CASSLGGQETQYF. The whole variable domain, filled in from reference TRBV11-2 and TRBJ2-5, reads EAGVAQSPRYKIIEKRQSVAFWCNPISGHATLYWYQQILGQGPKLLIQFQNNGVVDDSQLPKDRFSAERLKGVDSTLKIQPAKLEDSAVYLCASSLGGQETQYFGPGTRLLVL.

This clone was seen only a few times. V is TRBV5-1 and J is TRBJ2-7, with D perhaps assigned TRBD1 or TRBD2 (6 bases each). This CDR3 is built from 15 residues. Germline CDR1 reads SGHRS; CDR2 reads YFSETQ. Trimming took 3 bases from V and 2 from J, leaving 15 bases between them. CDR3 DNA sequence: TGCGCCAGCAGCTCCCAAGGGGGGAAGGCCTACGAGCAGTACTTC. This codes for CASSSQGGKAYEQYF.

The rearrangement links TRBV14 to TRBJ1-1; D is unresolved. Trimming left V 3 bases short and J 3 bases short, with 5 bases between. Germline lookup yields CDR1 SGHDN and CDR2 FVKESK. The CDR3 has 12 residues. The CDR3 DNA sequence: TGTGCCAGCAGCCAGGGCGACACTGAAGCTTTCTTT. It yields the protein CASSQGDTEAFF.

V and J are TRBV6-1 and TRBJ1-2, with D possibly matching TRBD1 (5 bases). V lost 10 bases to trimming and J lost 0 bases, with 18 bases between them. CDR1 MNHNS and CDR2 SASEGT come from the germline V gene. This CDR3 is 15 amino acids long. DNA of the CDR3: TGTGCCAACAACCCCGGTGACAGACCTAACTATGGCTACACCTTC. It codes for CANNPGDRPNYGYTF.

The chain uses TRBV7-6 and TRBJ2-3; the D is unclear. Trimming shortened V by 1 base and J by 2 bases, and 10 bases separated the two germline ends. CDR1 is SGHVS, CDR2 FNYEAQ, per germline. The CDR3 has 15 amino acids. CDR3 in DNA: TGTGCCAGCAGCTTAGAGGGATTTTACACAGATACGCAGTATTTT. It specifies CASSLEGFYTDTQYF.

J is TRBJ1-1 and V is TRBV30; D gene unclear. Germline values: CDR1 GTSNPN, CDR2 SVGIG (reference sequence). Trimming removed 1 base from V and 0 bases from J, with 9 bases in between. The CDR3 spans 14 residues. This CDR3 is CAWSGRRMNTEAFF. In DNA form, the CDR3 reads TGTGCCTGGAGTGGGAGACGGATGAACACTGAAGCTTTCTTT.

This clone appeared a single time. The DNA of the CDR3 is TGTGCCAGTAGTAAGCCCTTATGGACAGGTAACACCGGGGAGCTGTTTTTT. This codes for CASSKPLWTGNTGELFF. V gene TRBV19 combines with J gene TRBJ2-2; TRBD1 aligns across 7 bases. Trimming at V came to 4 bases and at J to 2 bases, leaving 10 bases not matched to a gene. This CDR3 contains 17 residues. Germline CDR1 LNHDA, CDR2 SQIVND (reference sequence).

This sequence joins TRBV7-8 and TRBJ2-1, with 7 bases identical to TRBD1. CDR3 length equals 15 residues. Germline V gives CDR1 SGHVS, CDR2 FQNEAQ. V dropped 4 bases and J dropped 5; count of bases not matched to a gene: 8. The CDR3: CASSSYRGKDNEQFF. CDR3 DNA sequence: TGTGCCAGCAGCTCCTACAGGGGTAAGGACAATGAGCAGTTCTTC.

The chain couples TRBV6-1 to TRBJ2-7; D possibly corresponds to TRBD2 (6 bases). V was trimmed by 4 bases and J by 2 bases, leaving 12 bases between them. The CDR3 is 14 amino acids. The germline V gene encodes CDR1 MNHNS and CDR2 SASEGT. DNA of the CDR3: TGTGCCAGCAGTGGTAGCGGAGGAACCTACGAGCAGTACTTC. Translated, it gives CASSGSGGTYEQYF.

A single count supports this clone. The J gene is TRBJ2-7, the V gene TRBV10-3; 7 bases match TRBD2. V shed 4 bases and J 0 bases; nucleotides not matched to a gene: 9. Germline CDR1 reads ENHRY; CDR2 reads SYGVKD. This CDR3 region has 16 residues. Here the CDR3 reads CAISGAGGSVSYEQYF. The CDR3 DNA is TGTGCCATCAGTGGGGCAGGCGGGAGTGTCTCCTACGAGCAGTACTTC.

The chain uses TRBV7-8 and TRBJ1-5, with unresolved D. This CDR3 is 15 amino acids long. V was pared by 3 bases and J by 0 bases, with 9 bases between. The germline V gene has CDR1 SGHVS and CDR2 FQNEAQ. The DNA of the CDR3 is TGTGCCAGCAGCTTGAACAGTAATAGCAATCAGCCCCAGCATTTT. It codes for CASSLNSNSNQPQHF. The whole variable domain, filled in from reference TRBV7-8 and TRBJ1-5, reads GAGVSQSPRYKVAKRGQDVALRCDPISGHVSLFWYQQALGQGPEFLTYFQNEAQLDKSGLPSDRFFAERPEGSVSTLKIQRTQQEDSAVYLCASSLNSNSNQPQHFGDGTRLSIL.

This clone was observed once. This sequence joins TRBV6-6 and TRBJ2-3; weak D call: TRBD2 (6 bases). The length of the CDR3 is 13 residues. Germline loops: CDR1 MNHNY, CDR2 SVGAGI (reference sequence). V was clipped by 4 bases and J by 5 bases, with 10 bases between them. The CDR3 region has the DNA TGTGCCAGCAGTTCGGGGGTGAGAGATACGCAGTATTTT. It codes for CASSSGVRDTQYF.

The rearrangement uses TRBV7-2 and TRBJ2-1; D is unresolved. Looked up from germline, CDR1 is SGHTA and CDR2 is FQGNSA. This CDR3 has 13 residues. V lost 5 bases, J lost 5 bases, and 10 bases lay in between. The DNA for the CDR3 is TGTGCCAGCAGCACCCACTCGAACAATGAGCAGTTCTTC. Its translation is CASSTHSNNEQFF.

The chain recombines TRBV7-2 with TRBJ2-1; 10 positions agree with TRBD2. This CDR3 is built from 16 residues. V dropped 5 bases and J dropped 8; count of bases not matched to a gene: 12. Germline V gene lookup returns CDR1 SGHTA and CDR2 FQGNSA. The CDR3 bases are TGTGCCAGCAGCCCAGATAGCGGGAGGAATAAAGATGAGCAGTTCTTC. Translation: CASSPDSGRNKDEQFF.